The 32 T cell receptor beta chains reported below all come from one sample, sequenced in a study of cytomegalovirus exposure and HLA in healthy donors. The PCR ran on 60 Vbeta and 13 Jbeta primers. TCRdb's copy holds only in-frame clones and misses some; the assay was immunoSEQ multiplex PCR. The table includes roughly 150,000 clones, roughly 80% detected once. What was sequenced was PBMCs. The receptors were gathered from a middle-aged woman in good health and CMV-seronegative.

This sequence joins TRBV21-1 and TRBJ2-3; TRBD1, as called in the table, went unchecked against the DNA. TRBV21-1 is recorded as a pseudogene. CDR3 size: 15 residues. The CDR3 sequence is CASSKGNSFWDTQYF. CDR3 bases: TGTGCCAGCAGCAAAGGTAACAGTTTCTGGGATACGCAGTATTTT.

The CDR3 DNA is TGTGCCAGCTTAGCGGCGAGCTCCTACGAGCAGTACTTC. This codes for CASLAASSYEQYF. The V and J genes are TRBV2 and TRBJ2-7, with D possibly TRBD2 on 6 matching bases. CDR1 SNHLY and CDR2 FYNNEI come from the germline V gene. The CDR3 runs 13 residues. Trimming shortened V by 8 bases and J by 0 bases, and 11 bases separated the two germline ends. Drawing the rest from reference TRBV2 and TRBJ2-7, the complete variable domain is EPEVTQTPSHQVTQMGQEVILRCVPISNHLYFYWYRQILGQKVEFLVSFYNNEISEKSEIFDDQFSVERPDGSNFTLKIRSTKLEDSAMYFCASLAASSYEQYFGPGTRLTVT.

The chain joins TRBV5-1 to TRBJ2-6, with TRBD1 as a possible D gene (8 bases). The V and J ends lost 7 bases and 0 bases respectively, with 20 bases between them. CDR1 and CDR2 from the germline V gene are SGHRS and YFSETQ. This CDR3 contains 18 residues. CDR3 region: CASQGGGQAPSGANVLTF. The CDR3 region has the DNA TGCGCCAGCCAGGGGGGGGGACAGGCACCCTCTGGGGCCAACGTCCTGACTTTC.

The CDR3 nucleotides read TGTGCCAGCAGTTACTCGTTACAGCTCCCCTCACCCCTCCACTTT. Translated: CASSYSLQLPSPLHF. V is TRBV6-6 and J is TRBJ1-6; no clear D. CDR1 and CDR2 from the germline V gene are MNHNY and SVGAGI (reference sequence). Trimming left V 0 bases short and J 10 bases short, with 13 bases between. The CDR3 has 15 amino acids.

The chain is built from TRBV28 and TRBJ1-5; weak D call: TRBD1 (6 bases). V dropped 3 bases and J dropped 3 bases, with 12 bases sitting between them. The CDR3 is 15 residues long. Germline loops: CDR1 MDHEN, CDR2 SYDVKM. CDR3 in amino acids: CASSLTGGYNQPQHF. CDR3 nucleotide sequence: TGTGCCAGCAGTTTGACGGGGGGCTACAATCAGCCCCAGCATTTT.

The gene calls are TRBV9 and TRBJ2-1, with D perhaps matching TRBD1 (5 bases). CDR3 length: 16 amino acids. Looked up from germline, CDR1 is SGDLS and CDR2 is YYNGEE. V was shortened by 0 bases and J by 7 bases, with 17 bases between the two germline ends. Here the CDR3 DNA reads TGTGCCAGCAGCGTAGAATCCCAGGGTATCAGGAATGAGCAGTTCTTC. Encoded protein: CASSVESQGIRNEQFF.

The chain has TRBV2 and TRBJ2-2; D remains unclear. Germline loops: CDR1 SNHLY, CDR2 FYNNEI. The V end was cut by 2 bases, the J end by 6 bases, with 7 bases between. The CDR3 sequence is 13 residues long. DNA of the CDR3: TGTGCCAGCAGTGAAATGGAGTCCGGGGAGCTGTTTTTT. This sequence encodes CASSEMESGELFF.

The chain is built from TRBV28 and TRBJ2-7; TRBD1 might be the D (5 bases). Trimming removed 6 bases at V and 4 bases at J, with 13 bases between. CDR1 MDHEN and CDR2 SYDVKM come from the germline V gene. The CDR3 runs 13 residues. DNA for the CDR3: TGTGCCAGCAGACTGACAGCTCTATACGAGCAGTACTTC. It is translated as CASRLTALYEQYF.

This chain links TRBV5-4 with TRBJ2-3, with a possible D match to TRBD1 (6 bases). The CDR3 spans 15 residues. Germline V lookup: CDR1 SGHNT, CDR2 YYREEE (reference sequence). V was shortened by 2 bases and J by 2 bases, with 12 bases between the two germline ends. The CDR3 here is CASSFGQTITDTQYF. As DNA, the CDR3 is TGTGCCAGCAGCTTTGGACAGACAATCACAGATACGCAGTATTTT.

This chain links TRBV6-1 with TRBJ1-2, with a weak D call TRBD1 (5 bases). The germline V and J ends were trimmed by 2 bases and 14 bases, with 15 bases remaining between them. The CDR3 loop spans 12 amino acids. CDR1 MNHNS and CDR2 SASEGT come from the germline V gene. The CDR3 spells CASSELGLVGTF. The CDR3 DNA reads TGTGCCAGCAGTGAACTGGGGCTCGTAGGGACCTTC.

In this sample, this clone turned up once. This chain uses TRBV7-3 with TRBJ1-2; 7 bases match TRBD1. In germline, CDR1 is SGHTA, CDR2 FQGTGA. With 4 bases clipped from V and 7 bases from J, the junction kept 6 bases outside the gene matches. The CDR3 loop spans 13 amino acids. CDR3 coding DNA: TGTGCCAGCAGCTCGACAAGACAGGGTGGCTACACCTTC. Translation gives CASSSTRQGGYTF.

This clone was counted between two and nine times. CDR3 protein: CAWSLNEQFF. CDR3 coding DNA: TGTGCCTGGAGTCTGAATGAGCAGTTCTTC. The genes are TRBV30 and TRBJ2-1; no reliable D call. Germline V gene sequence: CDR1 GTSNPN, CDR2 SVGIG (reference sequence). The CDR3 contains 10 residues. Trimming shortened V by 2 bases and J by 7 bases, and 3 bases separated the two germline ends.

The CDR3 loop reads CASSPTLAGAADTQYF. For the CDR3, the DNA is TGCGCCAGCAGCCCGACACTAGCGGGGGCCGCAGATACGCAGTATTTT. The gene calls are TRBV5-1 and TRBJ2-3; TRBD2 agrees at 11 bases. The germline gives CDR1 SGHRS, CDR2 YFSETQ. The CDR3 totals 16 residues. After removal of 4 bases from V and 4 bases from J, the junction contained 8 bases not matched to a gene.

The gene calls are TRBV7-3 and TRBJ1-1, with TRBD1 as a possible D gene (5 bases). The CDR3 contains 13 residues. The V gene lost 2 bases and the J gene lost 1 base, with 5 bases spanning the gap. CDR1 is SGHTA and CDR2 is FQGTGA in the germline V gene. CDR3 in DNA: TGTGCCAGCAGCTTAGGGGCGAACACTGAAGCTTTCTTT. Protein: CASSLGANTEAFF. The complete variable domain, with remaining parts taken from reference TRBV7-3 and TRBJ1-1, reads GAGVSQTPSNKVTEKGKYVELRCDPISGHTALYWYRQSLGQGPEFLIYFQGTGAADDSGLPNDRFFAVRPEGSVSTLKIQRTERGDSAVYLCASSLGANTEAFFGQGTRLTVV.

This rearrangement joins TRBV29-1 to TRBJ2-7; a possible D gene is TRBD1 (5 bases). The germline gives CDR1 SQVTM, CDR2 ANQGSEA. Trimming cost V 0 bases and J 2 bases, with 14 bases left between them. The length of the CDR3 is 15 residues. The CDR3 DNA reads TGCAGCGTTGAAGATTCGCCAGGGCCTCCCTACGAGCAGTACTTC. Its protein is CSVEDSPGPPYEQYF.

The chain couples TRBV14 to TRBJ2-3; D remains ambiguous. Trimming removed 0 bases at V and 2 bases at J, with 9 bases between. Germline values: CDR1 SGHDN, CDR2 FVKESK. This CDR3 region has 15 residues. CDR3 nucleotide sequence: TGTGCCAGCAGCCAAGATGTATATTTCACAGATACGCAGTATTTT. It specifies CASSQDVYFTDTQYF.

This clone was observed once. The V and J genes are TRBV5-1 and TRBJ1-1, with a possible D match to TRBD1 (5 bases). Germline V gives CDR1 SGHRS, CDR2 YFSETQ. V was pared by 3 bases and J by 5 bases, with 14 bases between. The CDR3 totals 14 residues. This CDR3 reads CASSYAGEITEAFF. The CDR3 DNA follows: TGCGCCAGCAGCTACGCGGGGGAAATAACTGAAGCTTTCTTT.

The rearrangement links TRBV15 to TRBJ2-1, with 8 bases that match TRBD2. V shed 3 bases, J shed 9 bases, and the junction held 10 bases outside the gene matches. CDR1 and CDR2 (germline): LNHNV, YYDKDF (reference sequence). There are 15 residues in the CDR3. Here the CDR3 DNA reads TGTGCCACCAGCAGTTCAAGCGGGAGAATAGGTGAGCAGTTCTTC. This translates into CATSSSSGRIGEQFF.

This clone was seen more than once but under ten times. V gene TRBV15 combines with J gene TRBJ1-2; the D gene is possibly TRBD1 (6 bases). This CDR3 spans 13 amino acids. Germline V gives CDR1 LNHNV, CDR2 YYDKDF (reference sequence). The germline V and J ends were trimmed by 3 bases and 6 bases, with 11 bases remaining between them. In nucleotides, the CDR3 is TGTGCCACCAGCAGGACAGGCCTCAATGGCTACACCTTC. It codes for CATSRTGLNGYTF.

This clone was counted a few times. The genes are TRBV6-6 and TRBJ2-3; D gene unclear. Germline lookup yields CDR1 MNHNY and CDR2 SVGAGI (reference sequence). The CDR3 runs 16 residues. The V end was cut by 0 bases, the J end by 0 bases, with 10 bases between. In DNA form, the CDR3 reads TGTGCCAGCAGTTACTCGCTGCAGGTTAGCACAGATACGCAGTATTTT. Its translation is CASSYSLQVSTDTQYF.

The V gene is TRBV5-1, the J gene TRBJ2-1; 10 bases fit TRBD2. J was trimmed by 2 bases and V by 1 base; bases with no gene match: 3. CDR1 and CDR2 from the germline V gene are SGHRS and YFSETQ. The CDR3 totals 16 residues. CDR3 amino acids: CASSLRLAGAYNEQFF. The CDR3 coding sequence is TGCGCCAGCAGCTTGCGCCTAGCGGGGGCCTACAATGAGCAGTTCTTC.

V and J are TRBV19 and TRBJ2-1; 10 nucleotides agree with TRBD2. Losses at the gene ends were 4 bases for V and 1 base for J; bases not matched to a gene: 4. CDR3 length: 16 amino acids. Germline V gene sequence: CDR1 LNHDA, CDR2 SQIVND (reference sequence). The CDR3 is CASSKISGGSYNEQFF. In DNA form, the CDR3 reads TGTGCCAGTAGTAAAATTAGCGGGGGGTCCTACAATGAGCAGTTCTTC.

The chain carries TRBV6-5 and TRBJ2-1; possibly TRBD2 for D (5 bases). The CDR3 is 14 amino acids. CDR1 is MNHEY, CDR2 SVGAGI, per germline. Trimming removed 0 bases from V and 8 bases from J, with 11 bases in between. CDR3 loop: CASSYSGRGDEQFF. The CDR3 DNA follows: TGTGCCAGCAGTTACTCGGGGAGAGGAGATGAGCAGTTCTTC.

The chain joins TRBV6-6 to TRBJ2-7, with D maybe TRBD1 (6 bases). The CDR3 runs 12 residues. The V and J ends lost 4 bases and 4 bases respectively, with 8 bases between them. Per the germline V gene, CDR1 is MNHNY and CDR2 is SVGAGI (reference sequence). As DNA, the CDR3 is TGTGCCAGCAGTTGGCAGGGGTACGAGCAGTACTTC. Translation gives CASSWQGYEQYF.

V gene TRBV7-9 combines with J gene TRBJ2-7; 8 nucleotides align to TRBD2. Germline V gives CDR1 SEHNR, CDR2 FQNEAQ (reference sequence). The ends lost 8 bases at V and 2 bases at J; junction bases unmatched: 11. The CDR3 is 15 amino acids. CDR3 nucleotide sequence: TGTGCCAGCTCCCCCGGCGGGGGGTACGCCTACGAGCAGTACTTC. Translation: CASSPGGGYAYEQYF.

This chain connects TRBV7-2 to TRBJ2-5; D remains unclear. CDR1 is SGHTA and CDR2 is FQGNSA in the germline V gene. The V and J ends lost 1 base and 5 bases respectively, with 5 bases between them. This CDR3 is 12 amino acids long. This CDR3 reads CASSLEHETQYF. The CDR3 nucleotides read TGTGCCAGCAGCTTAGAACACGAGACCCAGTACTTC.

The rearrangement uses TRBV19 and TRBJ2-7, with TRBD2 identical over 8 bases. Germline CDR1 LNHDA, CDR2 SQIVND (reference sequence). The ends lost 6 bases at V and 6 bases at J; junction bases unmatched: 4. The CDR3 runs 12 residues. This CDR3 is CASSGGASEQYF. The CDR3 nucleotides are TGTGCCAGTAGCGGGGGGGCCTCCGAGCAGTACTTC.

The V gene is TRBV28, the J gene TRBJ2-7; 7 nucleotides line up with TRBD1. Losses at the gene ends were 6 bases for V and 3 bases for J; bases not matched to a gene: 5. This CDR3 is 13 amino acids long. The germline CDR1 and CDR2 sequences are MDHEN and SYDVKM. CDR3 region: CASSLQGNYEQYF. In DNA, the CDR3 is TGTGCCAGCAGCTTACAGGGGAACTACGAGCAGTACTTC.

The gene calls are TRBV19 and TRBJ1-1, with 7 bases lining up with TRBD1. J was trimmed by 6 bases and V by 5 bases; bases with no gene match: 12. Germline values: CDR1 LNHDA, CDR2 SQIVND (reference sequence). This CDR3 is built from 15 residues. CDR3: CASSAHRGVGAEAFF. CDR3 sequence (DNA): TGTGCCAGTAGTGCCCACAGGGGTGTAGGTGCTGAAGCTTTCTTT.

This clone was counted a few times. The CDR3 DNA reads TGTGCCAGCAGCCAAGAAGTGGCCATCTCGGGGGGCTACACCTTC. It encodes CASSQEVAISGGYTF. The rearrangement joins TRBV4-2 to TRBJ1-2; D remains ambiguous. The germline V gene has CDR1 LGHNA and CDR2 YNFKEQ. V lost 0 bases and J 8 bases, leaving 16 bases between the germline ends. The CDR3 has 15 amino acids.

The chain combines TRBV7-9 with TRBJ2-7; tentatively, D is TRBD2 (6 bases). The V gene lost 1 base and the J gene lost 2 bases, with 18 bases spanning the gap. The CDR3 has 17 residues. Germline lookup yields CDR1 SEHNR and CDR2 FQNEAQ (reference sequence). For the CDR3, the DNA is TGTGCCAGCAGCTTAGGGGAGGCGGCCTTCACTCCCTACGAGCAGTACTTC. Its protein product is CASSLGEAAFTPYEQYF.

This chain joins TRBV18 and TRBJ1-2; 9 bases are shared with TRBD1. Germline assignment: CDR1 KGHSH and CDR2 LQKENI. The CDR3 spans 15 residues. The junction had 5 bases not matched to a gene; V was cut back by 2 bases and J by 4 bases. This chain's CDR3 is CASSPGDRAPYGYTF. The CDR3 nucleotides are TGTGCCAGCTCACCAGGGGACAGGGCTCCCTATGGCTACACCTTC.